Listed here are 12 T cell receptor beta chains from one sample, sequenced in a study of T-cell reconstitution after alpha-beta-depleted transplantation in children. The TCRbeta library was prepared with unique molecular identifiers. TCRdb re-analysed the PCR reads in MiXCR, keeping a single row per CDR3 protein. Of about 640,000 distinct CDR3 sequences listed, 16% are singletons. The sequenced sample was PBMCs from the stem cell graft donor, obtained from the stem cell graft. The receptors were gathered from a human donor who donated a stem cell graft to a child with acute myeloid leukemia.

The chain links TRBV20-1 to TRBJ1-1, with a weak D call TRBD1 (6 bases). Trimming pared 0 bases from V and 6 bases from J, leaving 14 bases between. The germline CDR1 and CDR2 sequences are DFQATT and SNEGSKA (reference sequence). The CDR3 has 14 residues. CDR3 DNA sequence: TGCAGTGCTAGAGACGACAGGACTGGGGCTGAAGCTTTCTTT. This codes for CSARDDRTGAEAFF.

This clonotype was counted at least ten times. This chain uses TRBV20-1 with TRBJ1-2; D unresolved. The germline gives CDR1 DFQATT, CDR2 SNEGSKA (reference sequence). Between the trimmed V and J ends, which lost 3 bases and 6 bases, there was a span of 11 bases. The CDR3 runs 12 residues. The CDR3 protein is CSASDLPNGYTF. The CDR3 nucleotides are TGCAGTGCTAGTGATCTCCCTAATGGCTACACCTTC.

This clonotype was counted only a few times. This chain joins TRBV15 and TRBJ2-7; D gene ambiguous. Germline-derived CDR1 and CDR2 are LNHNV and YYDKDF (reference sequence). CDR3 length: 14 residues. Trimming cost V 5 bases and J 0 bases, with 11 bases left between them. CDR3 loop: CATSLKDLSYEQYF. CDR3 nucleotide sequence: TGTGCCACCAGCTTAAAGGACCTCTCCTACGAGCAGTACTTC. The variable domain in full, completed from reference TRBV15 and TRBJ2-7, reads DAMVIQNPRYQVTQFGKPVTLSCSQTLNHNVMYWYQQKSSQAPKLLFHYYDKDFNNEADTPDNFQSRRPNTSFCFLDIRSPGLGDTAMYLCATSLKDLSYEQYFGPGTRLTVT.

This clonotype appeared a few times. The CDR3 coding sequence is TGCAGTGCTAGATCCCCCTCGGCTGGGGACACTGAAGCTTTCTTT. Its protein product is CSARSPSAGDTEAFF. The gene calls are TRBV20-1 and TRBJ1-1; D gene uncertain. The V end lost 2 bases, the J end lost 3 bases, and 16 bases lay between the germline ends. CDR1 and CDR2 (germline): DFQATT, SNEGSKA (reference sequence). This CDR3 is built from 15 residues.

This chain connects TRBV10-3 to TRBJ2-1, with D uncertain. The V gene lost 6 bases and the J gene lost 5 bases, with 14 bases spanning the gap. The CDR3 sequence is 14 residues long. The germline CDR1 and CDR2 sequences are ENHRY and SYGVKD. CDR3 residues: CAIRRHGEDNEQFF. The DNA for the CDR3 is TGTGCCATCAGACGACACGGAGAGGACAATGAGCAGTTCTTC.

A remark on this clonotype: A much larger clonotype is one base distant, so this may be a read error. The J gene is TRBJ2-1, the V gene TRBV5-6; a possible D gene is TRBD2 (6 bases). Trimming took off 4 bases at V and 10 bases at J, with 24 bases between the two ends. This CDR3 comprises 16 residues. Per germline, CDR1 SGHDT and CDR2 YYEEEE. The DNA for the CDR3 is TGTGCCAGCAGCGCCGCTTGGGTAGACCCGGGGGACGAGCAGTTCTTC. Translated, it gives CASSAAWVDPGDEQFF.

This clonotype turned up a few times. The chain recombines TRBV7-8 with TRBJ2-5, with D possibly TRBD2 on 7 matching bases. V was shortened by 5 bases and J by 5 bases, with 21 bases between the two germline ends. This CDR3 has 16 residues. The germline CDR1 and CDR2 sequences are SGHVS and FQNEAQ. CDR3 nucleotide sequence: TGTGCCAGCAGCCAACTACTAGCGACGAGGGGGGAGACCCAGTACTTC. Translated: CASSQLLATRGETQYF.

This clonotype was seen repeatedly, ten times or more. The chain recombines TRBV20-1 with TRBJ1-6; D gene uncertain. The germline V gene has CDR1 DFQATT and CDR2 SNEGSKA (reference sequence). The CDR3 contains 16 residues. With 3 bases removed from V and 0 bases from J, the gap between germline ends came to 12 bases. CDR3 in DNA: TGCAGTGCTAGTCAGATAATTAGCTCCTATAATTCACCCCTCCACTTT. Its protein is CSASQIISSYNSPLHF.

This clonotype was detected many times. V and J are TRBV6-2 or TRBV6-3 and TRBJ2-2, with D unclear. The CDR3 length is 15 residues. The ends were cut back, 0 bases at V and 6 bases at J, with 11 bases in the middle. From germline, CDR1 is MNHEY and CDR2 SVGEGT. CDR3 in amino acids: CASSYSWDSAGELFF. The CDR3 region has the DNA TGTGCCAGCAGTTACTCCTGGGATTCGGCCGGGGAGCTGTTTTTT.

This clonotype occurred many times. The CDR3: CASSQEGAGGDNEQFF. For the CDR3, the DNA is TGTGCCAGCAGCCAGGAAGGAGCGGGGGGAGACAATGAGCAGTTCTTC. The chain joins TRBV4-2 to TRBJ2-1; 9 nucleotides agree with TRBD2. This CDR3 spans 16 amino acids. J lost 5 bases, V lost 3 bases, and 8 bases had no gene match. Germline lookup yields CDR1 LGHNA and CDR2 YNFKEQ.

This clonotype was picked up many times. As DNA, the CDR3 is TGCGCCAGCGGACCTAGCACAGATACGCAGTATTTT. Protein: CASGPSTDTQYF. V gene TRBV10-2 combines with J gene TRBJ2-3; D is ambiguous. Germline CDR1 reads WSHSY; CDR2 reads SAAADI. There are 12 residues in the CDR3. Deletions cut 8 bases from V and 0 bases from J, with 6 bases between.

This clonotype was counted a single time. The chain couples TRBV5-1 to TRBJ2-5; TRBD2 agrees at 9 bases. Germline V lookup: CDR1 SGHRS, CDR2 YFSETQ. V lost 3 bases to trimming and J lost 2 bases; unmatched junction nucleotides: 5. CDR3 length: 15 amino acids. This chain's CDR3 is CASSSGAGGQETQYF. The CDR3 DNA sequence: TGCGCCAGCAGCTCCGGGGCGGGGGGGCAAGAGACCCAGTACTTC.